These 16 T cell receptor beta chains came from one sample sequenced in a study of CD8 T cells in Susac syndrome (dated by TCRdb to between 2018 and 2021). Library preparation was by the immunoSEQ multiplex PCR assay. RNA was extracted using the RNeasy kit, and roughly 0.5 to 1 microgram was reverse transcribed with random hexamers. In-frame beta chains were kept once TCRdb had trimmed the public reads at Q25 with fastp and called clones with MiXCR. CDR3 protein sequences are deduplicated, and each keeps its most common genes and DNA. This sample gives under 350,000 distinct CDR3 sequences in total; just over 90% of them show up just once. The ten largest clones take up approximately 0.065% of the sample. Material: CD4+ T cells from PBMCs. The source is a human donor with multiple sclerosis.

The rearrangement links TRBV7-3 to TRBJ2-2, with D hard to call. CDR3 length: 16 residues. Looked up from germline, CDR1 is SGHTA and CDR2 is FQGTGA. The V end was cut by 2 bases, the J end by 0 bases, with 10 bases between. The CDR3 sequence: CASSLRGSANTGELFF. The DNA for the CDR3 is TGTGCCAGCAGCTTACGCGGTTCCGCGAACACCGGGGAGCTGTTTTTT. The variable domain in full, completed from reference TRBV7-3 and TRBJ2-2, reads GAGVSQTPSNKVTEKGKYVELRCDPISGHTALYWYRQSLGQGPEFLIYFQGTGAADDSGLPNDRFFAVRPEGSVSTLKIQRTERGDSAVYLCASSLRGSANTGELFFGEGSRLTVL.

The chain has TRBV5-1 and TRBJ2-3; 9 nucleotides match TRBD2. V gave up 0 bases and J gave up 4 bases; unmatched junction bases: 0. The CDR3 length is 14 residues. CDR1 SGHRS and CDR2 YFSETQ come from the germline V gene. The CDR3 coding sequence is TGCGCCAGCAGCTTGGAGCGGGGGGCAGATACGCAGTATTTT. It is translated as CASSLERGADTQYF.

This clonotype has only one observation. The gene calls are TRBV19 and TRBJ2-4, with 10 positions matching TRBD1. Trimming cost V 3 bases and J 2 bases; bases outside gene matches: 10. Germline CDR1 is LNHDA and CDR2 is SQIVND (reference sequence). There are 18 residues in the CDR3. The CDR3 is CASSIRLWDRGSKNIQYF. The CDR3 DNA follows: TGTGCCAGTAGTATCCGACTTTGGGACAGGGGATCCAAAAACATTCAGTACTTC.

V gene TRBV7-2 combines with J gene TRBJ2-5; 7 bases are shared with TRBD2. Looked up from germline, CDR1 is SGHTA and CDR2 is FQGNSA. J lost 5 bases, V lost 4 bases, and 13 bases had no gene match. This CDR3 has 16 amino acids. This chain's CDR3 is CASSSGYGRGRETQYF. The CDR3 DNA reads as TGTGCCAGCAGCTCCGGGTATGGGAGGGGCCGGGAGACCCAGTACTTC.

The V and J genes are TRBV13 and TRBJ1-2; D remains unclear. The V end lost 4 bases, the J end lost 8 bases, and 20 bases lay between the germline ends. Germline assignment: CDR1 PRHDT and CDR2 FYEKMQ (reference sequence). The CDR3 is made up of 15 amino acids. This chain's CDR3 is CASSSQTSMGGGYTF. The DNA for the CDR3 is TGTGCCAGCAGCTCCCAGACATCGATGGGAGGCGGCTACACCTTC.

This clonotype was counted only a few times. The chain is built from TRBV2 and TRBJ2-7; 10 bases agree with TRBD1. Germline values: CDR1 SNHLY, CDR2 FYNNEI. This CDR3 is 14 amino acids long. Losses at the gene ends were 4 bases for V and 3 bases for J; bases not matched to a gene: 3. CDR3 bases: TGTGCCAGCAGTGCGGGACAGGGGTACTACGAGCAGTACTTC. Protein product: CASSAGQGYYEQYF.

The rearrangement joins TRBV18 to TRBJ1-4; the D is unclear. Trimming stripped 1 base from V and 14 bases from J, with 17 bases between. This CDR3 region has 14 residues. The germline gives CDR1 KGHSH, CDR2 LQKENI. CDR3 sequence: CASSPRAASGKLFF. CDR3 sequence (DNA): TGTGCCAGCTCACCACGGGCCGCGTCTGGGAAGCTGTTTTTT.

The J gene is TRBJ2-2, the V gene TRBV18; TRBD1 might be the D (6 bases). V lost 2 bases to trimming and J lost 9 bases, with 13 bases between them. CDR1 is KGHSH, CDR2 LQKENI, per germline. The CDR3 has 14 amino acids. CDR3 amino acids: CASSPNSRGRELFF. The CDR3 region has the DNA TGTGCCAGCTCACCAAACTCCAGGGGCCGGGAGCTGTTTTTT. The full variable domain, completed using reference TRBV18 and TRBJ2-2, is NAGVMQNPRHLVRRRGQEARLRCSPMKGHSHVYWYRQLPEEGLKFMVYLQKENIIDESGMPKERFSAEFPKEGPSILRIQQVVRGDSAAYFCASSPNSRGRELFFGEGSRLTVL.

This clonotype has a single count. The chain joins TRBV5-1 to TRBJ1-3, with a weak D call TRBD1 (5 bases). V was shortened by 2 bases and J by 4 bases, with 10 bases between the two germline ends. This CDR3 has 14 amino acids. In germline, CDR1 is SGHRS, CDR2 YFSETQ. CDR3 bases: TGCGCCAGCAGCTTAGGGGATTCGGGAAACACCATATATTTT. The encoded protein is CASSLGDSGNTIYF.

The genes are TRBV12-3 or TRBV12-4 and TRBJ2-7; 13 positions agree with TRBD2. V was pared by 3 bases and J by 8 bases, with 10 bases of the junction left unmatched. The CDR3 loop spans 16 amino acids. In DNA, the CDR3 is TGTGCCAGCAGTTTCGGACTAGCGGGAGTGGGAAACAAGCAGTACTTC. It translates to CASSFGLAGVGNKQYF.

The J gene is TRBJ1-6, the V gene TRBV11-3, with D tentatively TRBD1 (5 bases). The CDR3 is 15 amino acids. From germline, CDR1 is SGHNT and CDR2 YENEEA. V lost 3 bases, J lost 7 bases, and 13 bases lay in between. The CDR3 sequence is CASSFDNYRNSPLHF. Written as DNA, the CDR3 is TGTGCCAGCAGCTTCGACAACTACAGGAATTCACCCCTCCACTTT.

This sequence joins TRBV2 and TRBJ2-7; D is ambiguous. V was cut by 2 bases and J by 1 base, with 12 bases left in between. Germline CDR1 is SNHLY and CDR2 is FYNNEI. The CDR3 has 15 residues. The CDR3 loop is CASSERADPSYEQYF. In DNA, the CDR3 is TGTGCCAGCAGTGAACGGGCAGATCCTTCCTACGAGCAGTACTTC.

The chain employs TRBV7-9 and TRBJ2-2, with 9 positions matching TRBD1. The CDR3 covers 14 residues. CDR1 and CDR2 (germline): SEHNR, FQNEAQ (reference sequence). V lost 10 bases, J lost 0 bases, and 3 bases stayed unmatched. DNA for the CDR3: TGTGCCATCCGACAGGGGGCGAACACCGGGGAGCTGTTTTTT. This codes for CAIRQGANTGELFF.

This clonotype was found once. This chain connects TRBV10-3 to TRBJ2-5; D perhaps matches TRBD2 (6 bases). CDR1 and CDR2 from the germline V gene are ENHRY and SYGVKD. The CDR3 spans 15 residues. Between the trimmed V and J ends, which lost 2 bases and 5 bases, there was a span of 15 bases. The CDR3 here is CAISEPGRGGETQYF. In DNA form, the CDR3 reads TGTGCCATCAGTGAGCCGGGACGAGGAGGGGAGACCCAGTACTTC.

CDR3 sequence (DNA): TGTGCCAGCAGCTTATTGAGTCTTGGCTTCGAGGGAGTATCTGGAAACACCATATATTTT. This sequence encodes CASSLLSLGFEGVSGNTIYF. The gene calls are TRBV11-2 and TRBJ1-3; no reliable D call. V dropped 2 bases and J dropped 1 base, with 24 bases sitting between them. There are 20 residues in the CDR3. Per germline, CDR1 SGHAT and CDR2 FQNNGV.

This clonotype was counted a single time. The gene calls are TRBV30 and TRBJ1-1; D perhaps matches TRBD1 (5 bases). The V gene's germline CDR1 is GTSNPN and CDR2 SVGIG (reference sequence). CDR3 length: 15 residues. Trimming cost V 6 bases and J 1 base, with 18 bases left between them. The CDR3 DNA follows: TGTGCCTGCCATCACGGGGCCTGGACGAACACTGAAGCTTTCTTT. It specifies CACHHGAWTNTEAFF.